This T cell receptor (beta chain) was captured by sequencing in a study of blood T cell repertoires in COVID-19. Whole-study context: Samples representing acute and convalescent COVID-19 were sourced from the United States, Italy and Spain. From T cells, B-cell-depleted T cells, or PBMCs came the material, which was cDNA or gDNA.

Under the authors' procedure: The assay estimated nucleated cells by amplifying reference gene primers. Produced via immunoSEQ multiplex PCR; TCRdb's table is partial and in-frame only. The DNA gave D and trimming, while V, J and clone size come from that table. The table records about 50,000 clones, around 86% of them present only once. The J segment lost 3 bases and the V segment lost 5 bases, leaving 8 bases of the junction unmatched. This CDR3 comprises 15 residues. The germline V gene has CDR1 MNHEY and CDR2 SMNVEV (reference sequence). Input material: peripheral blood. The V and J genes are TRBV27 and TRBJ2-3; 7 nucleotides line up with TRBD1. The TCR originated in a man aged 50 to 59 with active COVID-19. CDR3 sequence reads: CASSTGARWTDTQYF. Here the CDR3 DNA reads TGTGCCAGCAGTACAGGGGCTCGGTGGACAGATACGCAGTATTTT.